This is a list of T cell receptor beta chains from one sample in a study of CD8 T cells in Susac syndrome. TCRdb reprocessed the immunoSEQ multiplex PCR reads with MiXCR, giving one entry per CDR3 protein. The data show some 150,000 distinct CDR3 sequences, approximately 95% seen once. Sequenced: CD4+ T cells from PBMCs. These receptors were taken from a human donor with Susac syndrome. Both conserved end residues are part of each CDR3. A D gene is named only where the DNA matches it firmly. The size of a clone is reported for some rows only, either as once, few or many, or as a class for expanded clones.

TRBD2	few	TRBV29-1	TRBJ2-3	TGCAGCGTTGAACGGAGCGGGGGCACAGATACGCAGTATTTT	CSVERSGGTDTQYF
TRBD1	-	TRBV5-1	TRBJ1-6	TGCGCCAGCAGCTTAACGGGACAGGGTGGTAATTCACCCCTCCACTTT	CASSLTGQGGNSPLHF
TRBD1	-	TRBV9	TRBJ1-2	TGTGCCAGCAGGGGACAGGGTGACGGCTACACCTTC	CASRGQGDGYTF
TRBD1	-	TRBV5-1	TRBJ1-1	TGCGCCAGCAGCTTGGCCGTGGGACAGCTAAACACTGAAGCTTTCTTT	CASSLAVGQLNTEAFF
TRBD1	-	TRBV15	TRBJ2-4	TGTGCCACCAGCAGAGGCCCCCATGACAGGGACATTCAGTACTTC	CATSRGPHDRDIQYF
TRBD1	-	TRBV9	TRBJ2-4	TGTGCCAGCAGCGTAGACCTCGGACAGGGCCAAAACATTCAGTACTTC	CASSVDLGQGQNIQYF
-	few	TRBV9	TRBJ2-5	TGTGCCAGCAGTGTGGCAGGTGGGCAAGAGACCCAGTACTTC	CASSVAGGQETQYF
-	-	TRBV25-1	TRBJ2-1	TGTGCCAGCACCCAGACCGGGGGGCCGCACAATGAGCAGTTCTTC	CASTQTGGPHNEQFF
-	-	TRBV29-1	TRBJ2-7	TGCAGCGTTGGTACCTCTAACTCCTACGAGCAGTACTTC	CSVGTSNSYEQYF
TRBD1	-	TRBV4-2	TRBJ1-2	TGTGCCAGCAGCCCCCGGACAGGAAGCACATACGGCTACACCTTC	CASSPRTGSTYGYTF
-	-	TRBV4-1	TRBJ2-7	TGCGCCAGCGCCGGCAGTCACTACGAGCAGTACTTC	CASAGSHYEQYF
-	-	TRBV4-3	TRBJ2-7	TGCGCCAGCAGCCAAGATGGGTCTTACGAGCAGTACTTC	CASSQDGSYEQYF
TRBD1	-	TRBV12-3/TRBV12-4	TRBJ1-2	TGTGCCAGCACCCGTGGGGGACAGGGAATTGGCTACACCTTC	CASTRGGQGIGYTF
-	-	TRBV20-1	TRBJ1-2	TGCAGTGCTAGAGATCGATCGAAGGGGGGAGGCTACACCTTC	CSARDRSKGGGYTF
-	-	TRBV12-3/TRBV12-4	TRBJ2-3	TGTGCCAGCAGTTTCCCGGGGGGCTCGACAGATACGCAGTATTTT	CASSFPGGSTDTQYF
-	-	TRBV20-1	TRBJ1-2	TGCAGTGCCGCTACAGGACCAAACTATGGCTACACCTTC	CSAATGPNYGYTF
-	-	TRBV7-9	TRBJ2-2	TGTGCCAGCCCCCCTTCATCGGGGAAAGAAAACACCGGGGAGCTGTTTTTT	CASPPSSGKENTGELFF
-	once	TRBV7-9	TRBJ2-5	TGTGCCAGCAGCTTCGACGAGACCCAGTACTTC	CASSFDETQYF
-	-	TRBV29-1	TRBJ1-1	TGCAGCGGACACATAGCGAACACTGAAGCTTTCTTT	CSGHIANTEAFF
-	once	TRBV19	TRBJ1-5	TGTGCCAGTAGATTGAGTAAGCGGGCGCCCCAGCATTTT	CASRLSKRAPQHF
-	-	TRBV11-2	TRBJ2-3	TGTGCCAGCAGCTTAGAGTGGGGAGATACGCAGTATTTT	CASSLEWGDTQYF